These 25 T cell receptor beta chains were all obtained from the same sample, sequenced in a study of chemoradiotherapy in HPV16-positive cancers. Using immunoSEQ multiplex PCR, the repertoire was profiled, and TCRdb retains in-frame clones only, with some absent. The sample includes approximately 13,000 clones, around three quarters of them seen just once. This material was obtained from a patient who underwent chemoradiotherapy. The source is a human donor with HPV-associated anogenital cancer.

This chain uses TRBV29-1 with TRBJ2-7; 10 positions agree with TRBD1. With V trimmed by 4 bases and J by 4 bases, 1 base remained unmatched. The CDR3 runs to 12 residues. Germline V CDR1 and CDR2: SQVTM, ANQGSEA. CDR3 DNA: TGCAGCGTTGGACAGGGGGCTTACGAGCAGTACTTC. This translates into CSVGQGAYEQYF.

CDR3 sequence (DNA): TGTGCCATCAGTGAGTCTTACAGGGGAGATACTGAAGCTTTCTTT. Its protein is CAISESYRGDTEAFF. J is TRBJ1-1 and V is TRBV10-3, with 7 bases aligning to TRBD1. The CDR3 has 15 amino acids. From germline, CDR1 is ENHRY and CDR2 SYGVKD. V was pared by 0 bases and J by 5 bases, with 6 bases of the junction left unmatched.

The chain has TRBV5-4 and TRBJ2-7; D is possibly TRBD2 (6 bases). The germline CDR1 and CDR2 sequences are SGHNT and YYREEE (reference sequence). The V end was cut by 4 bases, the J end by 5 bases, with 16 bases between. This CDR3 spans 14 amino acids. CDR3 coding DNA: TGTGCCAGCAGCGCGGGGCGGGGATTTAACGAGCAGTACTTC. Translated: CASSAGRGFNEQYF.

The chain couples TRBV27 to TRBJ1-3; D remains ambiguous. With 5 bases removed from V and 0 bases from J, the gap between germline ends came to 5 bases. The CDR3 sequence is 13 residues long. CDR1 MNHEY and CDR2 SMNVEV come from the germline V gene (reference sequence). CDR3 residues: CASSRISGNTIYF. The DNA of the CDR3 is TGTGCCAGCAGTAGGATCTCTGGAAACACCATATATTTT.

The chain combines TRBV2 with TRBJ1-1; 7 bases align to TRBD1. The germline CDR1 and CDR2 sequences are SNHLY and FYNNEI. With V trimmed by 9 bases and J by 1 base, 2 bases remained unmatched. The CDR3 covers 12 residues. The CDR3 sequence: CARGQENTEAFF. CDR3 coding DNA: TGTGCCAGAGGACAGGAGAACACTGAAGCTTTCTTT.

The chain recombines TRBV6-6 with TRBJ2-7, with D maybe TRBD1 (6 bases). This CDR3 spans 14 amino acids. The V gene lost 4 bases and the J gene lost 6 bases, with 16 bases spanning the gap. CDR1 is MNHNY and CDR2 is SVGAGI in the germline V gene (reference sequence). Written as DNA, the CDR3 is TGTGCCAGCAGTTTTCCAGGGGAGAGGGGCGAGCAGTACTTC. It yields the protein CASSFPGERGEQYF.

The chain has TRBV5-8 and TRBJ2-1; D gene uncertain. CDR3 length: 16 amino acids. With 2 bases removed from V and 1 base from J, the gap between germline ends came to 13 bases. Germline assignment: CDR1 SGHTS and CDR2 YDEGEE. The CDR3 DNA reads TGTGCCAGCAGCTTTGAAGACCCCCCGTCCTACAATGAGCAGTTCTTC. This gives the protein CASSFEDPPSYNEQFF.

The V and J genes are TRBV4-1 and TRBJ2-7; TRBD2 matches 7 bases. Per germline, CDR1 MGHRA and CDR2 YSYEKL. After removal of 1 base from V and 4 bases from J, the junction contained 19 bases not matched to a gene. The CDR3 runs to 19 residues. In nucleotides, the CDR3 is TGCGCCAGCAGCCAAGGGGTTCTTAGGACTAGGGGAACATTATACGAGCAGTACTTC. Its translation: CASSQGVLRTRGTLYEQYF.

The CDR3 is CATSRDGGPHQPQHF. The CDR3, as DNA: TGTGCCACCAGCAGAGATGGGGGGCCCCATCAGCCCCAGCATTTT. The chain is built from TRBV15 and TRBJ1-5; D possibly corresponds to TRBD1 (6 bases). Germline V gene sequence: CDR1 LNHNV, CDR2 YYDKDF (reference sequence). Trimming took 0 bases from V and 5 from J, leaving 11 bases between them. The CDR3 sequence is 15 residues long.

This sequence joins TRBV7-9 and TRBJ1-1; D is unresolved. Deletions cut 5 bases from V and 0 bases from J, with 13 bases between. This CDR3 has 15 amino acids. The germline V gene encodes CDR1 SEHNR and CDR2 FQNEAQ (reference sequence). CDR3 region: CASSPSDLLNTEAFF. The DNA for the CDR3 is TGTGCCAGCAGCCCTTCCGATCTTCTGAACACTGAAGCTTTCTTT.

This sequence joins TRBV20-1 and TRBJ1-2; D is undetermined. CDR1 is DFQATT and CDR2 is SNEGSKA in the germline V gene (reference sequence). CDR3 length equals 11 residues. The V end lost 6 bases, the J end lost 3 bases, and 8 bases lay between the germline ends. The CDR3: CSARSHYGYTF. CDR3 DNA sequence: TGCAGTGCCCGGTCCCACTATGGCTACACCTTC.

V is TRBV30 and J is TRBJ1-6, with D unresolved. The CDR3 is made up of 13 amino acids. Trimming removed 2 bases at V and 7 bases at J, with 9 bases between. CDR1 is GTSNPN and CDR2 is SVGIG in the germline V gene (reference sequence). The CDR3 nucleotides read TGTGCCTGGAGTATCTTCGGAAATTCACCCCTCCACTTT. Translated, it gives CAWSIFGNSPLHF.

The chain couples TRBV29-1 to TRBJ2-7; 10 bases fit TRBD1. Trimming at V came to 4 bases and at J to 2 bases, leaving 2 bases not matched to a gene. This CDR3 contains 13 residues. CDR1 is SQVTM, CDR2 ANQGSEA, per germline. The CDR3: CSVVGTGAYEQYF. The DNA of the CDR3 is TGCAGCGTTGTGGGGACAGGGGCCTACGAGCAGTACTTC.

The rearrangement uses TRBV10-1 and TRBJ1-1; D may be TRBD1 (6 bases). This CDR3 is 15 amino acids long. The germline V and J ends were trimmed by 3 bases and 5 bases, with 16 bases remaining between them. CDR1 and CDR2 (germline): WNHNN, SYGVQD (reference sequence). The CDR3 sequence is CASSERTDGWTEAFF. The DNA of the CDR3 is TGCGCCAGCAGTGAAAGGACAGACGGGTGGACTGAAGCTTTCTTT.

The chain couples TRBV6-1 to TRBJ1-6; D unclear. Per the germline V gene, CDR1 is MNHNS and CDR2 is SASEGT. V was shortened by 6 bases and J by 6 bases, with 12 bases between the two germline ends. This CDR3 region has 14 residues. CDR3 in amino acids: CASRPDTFNSPLHF. The DNA for the CDR3 is TGTGCCAGCAGGCCTGACACCTTTAATTCACCCCTCCACTTT.

V gene TRBV30 combines with J gene TRBJ2-3, with 9 bases identical to TRBD1. V lost 5 bases to trimming and J lost 3 bases; unmatched junction nucleotides: 9. The CDR3 runs 15 residues. The germline gives CDR1 GTSNPN, CDR2 SVGIG (reference sequence). The CDR3 protein is CAWAKTGGRTDTQYF. The DNA for the CDR3 is TGTGCCTGGGCTAAGACAGGGGGGAGAACAGATACGCAGTATTTT.

This sequence joins TRBV7-2 and TRBJ2-5; no clear D. Germline V lookup: CDR1 SGHTA, CDR2 FQGNSA. V was pared by 3 bases and J by 5 bases, with 13 bases between. CDR3 length equals 14 residues. This chain's CDR3 is CASSFDRSSETQYF. Here the CDR3 DNA reads TGTGCCAGCAGCTTCGATCGGTCCTCTGAGACCCAGTACTTC.

This chain connects TRBV2 to TRBJ1-2; 8 bases line up with TRBD1. This CDR3 is 16 amino acids long. Germline CDR1 is SNHLY and CDR2 is FYNNEI. The V and J ends lost 0 bases and 5 bases, in that order; junction bases with no gene match: 8. This CDR3 is CASSEADRALWYGYTF. Written as DNA, the CDR3 is TGTGCCAGCAGTGAAGCGGACAGGGCCCTTTGGTATGGCTACACCTTC.

The genes are TRBV10-1 and TRBJ1-6; D remains unclear. Germline-derived CDR1 and CDR2 are WNHNN and SYGVQD (reference sequence). V was pared by 7 bases and J by 10 bases, with 20 bases between. The CDR3 has 15 amino acids. The CDR3 reads CASTARPAGPSPLHF. CDR3 DNA: TGCGCCAGCACCGCACGACCCGCCGGTCCCTCACCCCTCCACTTT.

The CDR3 DNA is TGTGCCAGCAGCCCAAGACAGGTCGTAAGCTCTGGGGCCAACGTCCTGACTTTC. It translates to CASSPRQVVSSGANVLTF. The chain couples TRBV9 to TRBJ2-6; D possibly corresponds to TRBD1 (6 bases). This CDR3 region has 18 residues. Trimming took off 4 bases at V and 0 bases at J, with 17 bases between the two ends. CDR1 is SGDLS, CDR2 YYNGEE, per germline.

The chain employs TRBV28 and TRBJ1-4; 10 bases match TRBD1. CDR3 length: 17 residues. Germline CDR1 and CDR2: MDHEN and SYDVKM. The junction had 8 bases not matched to a gene; V was cut back by 4 bases and J by 3 bases. As DNA, the CDR3 is TGTGCCAGCAGTTCACTAGGGACAGGGGCGTCTAATGAAAAACTGTTTTTT. It encodes CASSSLGTGASNEKLFF.

V gene TRBV4-2 combines with J gene TRBJ2-7; 12 nucleotides agree with TRBD2. CDR1 is LGHNA and CDR2 is YNFKEQ in the germline V gene. CDR3 length: 19 amino acids. J was trimmed by 4 bases and V by 0 bases; bases with no gene match: 13. The CDR3 bases are TGTGCCAGCAGCCAAGATTCTAGCGGGGGGGGGCCATTCGTGTACGAGCAGTACTTC. Encoded protein: CASSQDSSGGGPFVYEQYF.

This sequence joins TRBV7-2 and TRBJ1-1, with D unresolved. V was shortened by 1 base and J by 1 base, with 4 bases between the two germline ends. CDR3 size: 13 residues. Germline V lookup: CDR1 SGHTA, CDR2 FQGNSA. CDR3 protein: CASSLERNTEAFF. CDR3 in DNA: TGTGCCAGCAGCTTAGAAAGGAACACTGAAGCTTTCTTT.

V and J are TRBV6-6 and TRBJ1-3; 7 bases are a match to TRBD1. Germline-derived CDR1 and CDR2 are MNHNY and SVGAGI (reference sequence). The CDR3 loop spans 14 amino acids. With V trimmed by 0 bases and J by 8 bases, 4 bases remained unmatched. The CDR3 coding sequence is TGTGCCAGCAGTTACTCCGACAGGGAAGACACCATATATTTT. Its translation: CASSYSDREDTIYF.

The chain couples TRBV18 to TRBJ1-2; D ambiguous. The CDR3 loop spans 13 amino acids. Germline CDR1 reads KGHSH; CDR2 reads LQKENI. V gave up 3 bases and J gave up 1 base, with 6 bases separating them. The CDR3 DNA sequence: TGTGCCAGCTCACCCCAGGATAACTATGGCTACACCTTC. Its protein product is CASSPQDNYGYTF. The variable domain in full, with the rest retrieved from reference TRBV18 and TRBJ1-2, is NAGVMQNPRHLVRRRGQEARLRCSPMKGHSHVYWYRQLPEEGLKFMVYLQKENIIDESGMPKERFSAEFPKEGPSILRIQQVVRGDSAAYFCASSPQDNYGYTFGSGTRLTVV.